This T cell receptor (beta chain) was observed in a study of regulatory T cells in long-lasting Graves disease. The CDR3 runs 16 residues. In germline, CDR1 is GTSNPN, CDR2 SVGIG (reference sequence). The ends lost 2 bases at V and 5 bases at J; junction bases unmatched: 13. Study-wide results and limits: Persistent disease showed a preference for TRBV28, TRBJ1-2 and TRBJ2-5.

According to the study, TCR beta libraries were built with iRepertoire HTBI primers and CDR3-region Arm-PCR. MiXCR, applied by TCRdb to the multiplex PCR reads, yields one record per CDR3 protein. This table holds some 410,000 distinct CDR3 sequences, 15% to 20% found once. Time point denoted: newly diagnosed GD, antithyroid drugs for less than 3 months. The TCR library was made from RNA extracted from PBMCs. EDTA tubes received nine milliliters of collected peripheral blood. This clonotype was counted many times. Its antigen remains unidentified. This sample also belongs to another study, concerning T cells in Graves' hyperthyroidism and ophthalmopathy. That source notes: With the HTBI primer set, the TCR CDR3 went through a first round of RT-PCR. Also found in blood were most expanded thyroid clonotypes above 0.001.

This receptor was obtained from a woman in her 30s with Graves disease. The chain uses TRBV30 and TRBJ2-5; 8 bases are a match to TRBD1. Source: peripheral blood mononuclear cells (PBMCs), taken at new diagnosis, from a patient treated with antithyroid drugs. The DNA of the CDR3 is TGTGCCTGGAGTCCTCGGACAGGGCGGGTTATGGAGACCCAGTACTTC. Residues: CAWSPRTGRVMETQYF.